These 21 T cell receptor beta chains were sequenced from one sample in a study of cytomegalovirus exposure and HLA in healthy donors. Primers for the PCR totalled 60 Vbeta and 13 Jbeta. Measured with immunoSEQ multiplex PCR; TCRdb has only the in-frame clones, and not every one. The sample consists of 100,000 to 150,000 clones, 75% to 80% of them appearing once. Sequencing was carried out using PBMCs. These receptors all stem from a woman aged 40-49 years in good health and CMV-seronegative.

This rearrangement joins TRBV4-1 to TRBJ1-2, with TRBD1 as a possible D gene (5 bases). V was cut by 4 bases and J by 5 bases, with 29 bases left in between. This CDR3 spans 19 amino acids. Germline V gene data show CDR1 as MGHRA and CDR2 as YSYEKL. The CDR3 sequence: CASSLAGVIGSFVSYGYTF. The CDR3 region has the DNA TGCGCCAGCAGCCTAGCGGGGGTTATCGGGTCCTTCGTTTCTTATGGCTACACCTTC.

The rearrangement joins TRBV19 to TRBJ2-7; 10 bases line up with TRBD1. The CDR3 runs to 22 residues. Losses at the gene ends were 4 bases for V and 0 bases for J; bases not matched to a gene: 24. Germline CDR1 LNHDA, CDR2 SQIVND (reference sequence). The DNA for the CDR3 is TGTGCCAGTAGTAGAATTGAAGCCGGCGTCCCGGGACAGGGGCTGCACTCCTACGAGCAGTACTTC. Translated: CASSRIEAGVPGQGLHSYEQYF. Full variable domain (missing parts from reference TRBV19 and TRBJ2-7): DGGITQSPKYLFRKEGQNVTLSCEQNLNHDAMYWYRQDPGQGLRLIYYSQIVNDFQKGDIAEGYSVSREKKESFPLTVTSAQKNPTAFYLCASSRIEAGVPGQGLHSYEQYFGPGTRLTVT.

This clone was counted only a few times. V gene TRBV19 combines with J gene TRBJ2-1; TRBD2 agrees at 8 bases. CDR1 and CDR2 from the germline V gene are LNHDA and SQIVND (reference sequence). The CDR3 is made up of 14 amino acids. The V segment lost 3 bases and the J segment 13 bases; nucleotides outside the gene matches: 11. The CDR3 bases are TGTGCCAGTAGTATCGGGGGGGCGGGTACACTTCAGTTCTTC. It translates to CASSIGGAGTLQFF.

The chain has TRBV5-1 and TRBJ2-5; TRBD2 aligns across 10 bases. In germline, CDR1 is SGHRS, CDR2 YFSETQ. With V trimmed by 4 bases and J by 5 bases, 11 bases remained unmatched. CDR3 length: 16 residues. For the CDR3, the DNA is TGCGCCAGCAGCCCGGCGGGTAGCGGGAGGTCTGAGACCCAGTACTTC. It specifies CASSPAGSGRSETQYF.

J is TRBJ1-5 and V is TRBV4-2, with TRBD1 matching 10 bases. Unmatched junction bases numbered 5, after V lost 0 bases and J lost 6 bases. The CDR3 has 16 residues. Germline CDR1 reads LGHNA; CDR2 reads YNFKEQ. The CDR3 DNA reads as TGTGCCAGCAGCCAAGAGACGGGACAGGGGTTTCAGCCCCAGCATTTT. This translates into CASSQETGQGFQPQHF.

The chain has TRBV18 and TRBJ2-7; D unresolved. CDR1 is KGHSH and CDR2 is LQKENI in the germline V gene. Trimming took off 3 bases at V and 1 base at J, with 13 bases between the two ends. CDR3 size: 15 residues. DNA of the CDR3: TGTGCCAGCTCACCGTTCGAGAAAAGTTCCTACGAGCAGTACTTC. It translates to CASSPFEKSSYEQYF.

This clone was found a few times. The V and J genes are TRBV2 and TRBJ1-4; maybe TRBD1 (6 bases). The germline V gene has CDR1 SNHLY and CDR2 FYNNEI. The CDR3 contains 12 residues. V shed 6 bases and J shed 7 bases, with 9 bases lying between them. CDR3 protein: CASRFRGEKLFF. The CDR3 DNA is TGTGCCAGCAGGTTCAGGGGTGAAAAACTGTTTTTT.

V usage is TRBV19 and J usage is TRBJ2-1, with D tentatively TRBD1 (6 bases). The CDR3 loop spans 16 amino acids. V lost 3 bases and J 3 bases, leaving 15 bases between the germline ends. The germline V gene has CDR1 LNHDA and CDR2 SQIVND (reference sequence). CDR3 protein: CASSISGVLLYNEQFF. The CDR3, as DNA: TGTGCCAGTAGTATTTCAGGGGTTTTACTCTACAATGAGCAGTTCTTC.

CDR3 sequence reads: CASSLDSGSGYEQYF. For the CDR3, the DNA is TGTGCCAGCAGCCTGGATAGCGGGAGCGGGTACGAGCAGTACTTC. The rearrangement uses TRBV5-4 and TRBJ2-7; 9 nucleotides line up with TRBD2. This CDR3 has 15 residues. J gave up 4 bases and V 4 bases, and 9 bases lay outside the gene matches. The germline V gene encodes CDR1 SGHNT and CDR2 YYREEE (reference sequence).

The chain couples TRBV29-1 to TRBJ1-2, with 8 bases lining up with TRBD1. The CDR3 runs to 13 residues. The V segment lost 6 bases and the J segment 5 bases; nucleotides outside the gene matches: 8. Per germline, CDR1 SQVTM and CDR2 ANQGSEA. CDR3 amino acids: CSVFRQGLYGYTF. The CDR3 DNA reads as TGCAGCGTCTTCCGACAGGGGCTATATGGCTACACCTTC.

J is TRBJ1-1 and V is TRBV25-1, with TRBD1 identical over 8 bases. Germline V gives CDR1 MGHDK, CDR2 SYGVNS. Losses at the gene ends were 6 bases for V and 7 bases for J; bases not matched to a gene: 7. The CDR3 spans 13 residues. In nucleotides, the CDR3 is TGTGCCAGCAGCAGGACAGGGTCATTTGAAGCTTTCTTT. Translating it yields CASSRTGSFEAFF.

This rearrangement joins TRBV2 to TRBJ1-4; D is uncertain. CDR3 size: 14 residues. V was cut by 0 bases and J by 10 bases, with 12 bases left in between. The germline CDR1 and CDR2 sequences are SNHLY and FYNNEI. CDR3: CASSEARGRRKLFF. Here the CDR3 DNA reads TGTGCCAGCAGTGAAGCCCGAGGGAGGAGAAAACTGTTTTTT.

In this sample, this clone turned up once. The gene calls are TRBV5-1 and TRBJ2-2, with D possibly being TRBD2 (5 bases). Trimming removed 0 bases from V and 1 base from J, with 10 bases in between. In germline, CDR1 is SGHRS, CDR2 YFSETQ. The CDR3 is made up of 16 amino acids. In DNA, the CDR3 is TGCGCCAGCAGCTTGGCCGGACTCTTGAACACCGGGGAGCTGTTTTTT. Protein product: CASSLAGLLNTGELFF.

This clone was recorded once. The V and J genes are TRBV7-2 and TRBJ2-3, with 12 bases fitting TRBD2. The germline V gene has CDR1 SGHTA and CDR2 FQGNSA. The CDR3 totals 16 residues. V lost 5 bases to trimming and J lost 0 bases; unmatched junction nucleotides: 3. Here the CDR3 DNA reads TGTGCCAGCAGCACTAGCGGGAGGACTAGCACAGATACGCAGTATTTT. Its protein product is CASSTSGRTSTDTQYF.

This chain links TRBV7-9 with TRBJ2-7; no definite D call. This CDR3 is built from 13 residues. Germline V gene lookup returns CDR1 SEHNR and CDR2 FQNEAQ (reference sequence). With 2 bases removed from V and 4 bases from J, the gap between germline ends came to 9 bases. The CDR3 bases are TGTGCCAGCAGCTTAAGTCAGGATTACGAGCAGTACTTC. It is translated as CASSLSQDYEQYF.

The chain carries TRBV2 and TRBJ2-6; the D is unclear. Trimming pared 4 bases from V and 2 bases from J, leaving 6 bases between. Germline V gene lookup returns CDR1 SNHLY and CDR2 FYNNEI. CDR3 length: 14 residues. The CDR3 coding sequence is TGTGCCAGCAGTGGTACTACTGGGGCCAACGTCCTGACTTTC. This gives the protein CASSGTTGANVLTF.

Only one count was recorded for this clone. The CDR3 region is CASSQQGTDTEAFF. In DNA form, the CDR3 reads TGCGCCAGCAGCCAACAGGGGACGGACACTGAAGCTTTCTTT. The V call is TRBV5-1, the J call TRBJ1-1, with 7 bases aligning to TRBD1. The germline gives CDR1 SGHRS, CDR2 YFSETQ. CDR3 length: 14 amino acids. Unmatched junction bases numbered 6, after V lost 4 bases and J lost 3 bases.

The count of this clone is one. J is TRBJ1-1 and V is TRBV28; TRBD1 aligns across 7 bases. The CDR3 consists of 17 residues. Germline trimming cut 9 bases from V and 0 bases from J; bases unmatched to any gene: 16. Looked up from germline, CDR1 is MDHEN and CDR2 is SYDVKM. The CDR3 bases are TGTGCCAGTTCCGGGACAGAGAAAGTTAGATTGAACACTGAAGCTTTCTTT. This encodes CASSGTEKVRLNTEAFF.

In its sample, this clone is medium-sized (0.01 to 0.1%). V is TRBV5-6 and J is TRBJ2-7; 8 bases line up with TRBD2. CDR3 length equals 12 residues. Germline V gene data show CDR1 as SGHDT and CDR2 as YYEEEE. The trim removed 4 bases at V and 6 bases at J, leaving 3 bases unmatched. The CDR3 loop is CASSPGGGEQYF. CDR3 sequence (DNA): TGTGCCAGCAGCCCCGGGGGGGGCGAGCAGTACTTC.

This clone was detected a few times. The gene calls are TRBV19 and TRBJ1-5; 9 nucleotides match TRBD1. The germline V gene has CDR1 LNHDA and CDR2 SQIVND (reference sequence). The CDR3 contains 16 residues. The ends lost 5 bases at V and 1 base at J; junction bases unmatched: 6. CDR3 DNA sequence: TGTGCCAGTAGTCCCCTGGACAGGGGAAGCAATCAGCCCCAGCATTTT. Its translation: CASSPLDRGSNQPQHF.

V usage is TRBV5-1 and J usage is TRBJ2-7; 9 nucleotides agree with TRBD1. The CDR3 consists of 17 residues. Germline CDR1 is SGHRS and CDR2 is YFSETQ. Losses at the gene ends were 3 bases for V and 2 bases for J; bases not matched to a gene: 12. Here the CDR3 reads CASSSGQGRGPTYEQYF. The CDR3 DNA reads as TGCGCCAGCAGCTCGGGACAGGGAAGGGGACCTACCTACGAGCAGTACTTC.